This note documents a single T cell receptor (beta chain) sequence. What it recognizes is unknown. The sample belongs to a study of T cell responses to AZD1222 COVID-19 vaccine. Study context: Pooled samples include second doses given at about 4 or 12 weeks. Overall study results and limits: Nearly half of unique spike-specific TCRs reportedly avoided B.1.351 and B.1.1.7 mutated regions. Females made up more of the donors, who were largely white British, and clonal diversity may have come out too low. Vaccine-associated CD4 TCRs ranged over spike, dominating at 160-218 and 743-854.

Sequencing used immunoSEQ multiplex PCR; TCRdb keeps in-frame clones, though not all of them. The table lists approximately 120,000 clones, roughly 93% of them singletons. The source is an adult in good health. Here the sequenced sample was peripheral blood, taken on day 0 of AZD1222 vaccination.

As DNA, the CDR3 is TGTGCCAGCTCCCCCGGGGTAGTGAACACAGATACGCAGTATTTT. Encoded protein: CASSPGVVNTDTQYF. This chain joins TRBV18 and TRBJ2-3, with a tentative D call TRBD2 (5 bases). The CDR3 sequence is 15 residues long. V lost 6 bases and J 2 bases, leaving 15 bases between the germline ends. Germline V gene lookup returns CDR1 KGHSH and CDR2 LQKENI.